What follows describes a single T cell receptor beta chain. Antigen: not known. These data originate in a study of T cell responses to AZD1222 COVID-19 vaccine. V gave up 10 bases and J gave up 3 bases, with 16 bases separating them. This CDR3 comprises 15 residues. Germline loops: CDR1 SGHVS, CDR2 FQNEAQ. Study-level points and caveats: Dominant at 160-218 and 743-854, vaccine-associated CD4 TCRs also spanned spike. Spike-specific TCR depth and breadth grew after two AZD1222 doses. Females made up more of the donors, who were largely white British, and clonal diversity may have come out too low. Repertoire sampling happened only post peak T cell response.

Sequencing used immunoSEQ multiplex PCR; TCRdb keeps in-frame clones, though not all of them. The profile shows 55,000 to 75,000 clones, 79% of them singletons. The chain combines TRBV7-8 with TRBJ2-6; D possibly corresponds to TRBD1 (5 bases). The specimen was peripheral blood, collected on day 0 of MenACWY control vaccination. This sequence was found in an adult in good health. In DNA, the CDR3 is TGTGCCACCGCCAGGGCAAGGTTTGGGGCCAACGTCCTGACTTTC. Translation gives CATARARFGANVLTF.